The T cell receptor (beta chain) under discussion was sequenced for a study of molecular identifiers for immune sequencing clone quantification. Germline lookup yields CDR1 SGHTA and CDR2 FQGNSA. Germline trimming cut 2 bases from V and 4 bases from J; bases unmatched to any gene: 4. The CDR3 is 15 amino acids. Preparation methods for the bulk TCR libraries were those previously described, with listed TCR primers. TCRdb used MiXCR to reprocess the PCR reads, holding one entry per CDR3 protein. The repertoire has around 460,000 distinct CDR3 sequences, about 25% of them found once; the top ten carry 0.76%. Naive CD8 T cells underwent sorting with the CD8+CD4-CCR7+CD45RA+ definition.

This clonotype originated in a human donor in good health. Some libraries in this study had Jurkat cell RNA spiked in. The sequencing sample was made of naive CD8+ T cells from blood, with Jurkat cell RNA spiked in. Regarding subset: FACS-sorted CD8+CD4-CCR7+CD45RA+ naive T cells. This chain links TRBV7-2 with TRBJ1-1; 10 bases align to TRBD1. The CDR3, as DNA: TGTGCCAGCAGCTTACCGGACAGGGGGTTCACTGAAGCTTTCTTT. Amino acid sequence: CASSLPDRGFTEAFF.